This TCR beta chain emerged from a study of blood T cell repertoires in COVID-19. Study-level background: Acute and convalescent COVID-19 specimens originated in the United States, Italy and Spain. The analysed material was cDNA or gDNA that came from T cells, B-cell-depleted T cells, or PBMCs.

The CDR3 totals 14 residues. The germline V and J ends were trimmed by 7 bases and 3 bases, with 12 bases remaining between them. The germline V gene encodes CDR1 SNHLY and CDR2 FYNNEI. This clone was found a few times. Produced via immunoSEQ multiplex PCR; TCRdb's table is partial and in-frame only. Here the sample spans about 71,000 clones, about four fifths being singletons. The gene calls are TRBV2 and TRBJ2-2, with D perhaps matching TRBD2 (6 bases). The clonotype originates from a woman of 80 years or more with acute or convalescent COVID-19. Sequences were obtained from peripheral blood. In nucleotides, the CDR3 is TGTGCCAGCAATGGAGGGCGGGACACCGGGGAGCTGTTTTTT. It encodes CASNGGRDTGELFF.